The count of the clone carrying this T cell receptor beta chain is one. The antigen is not known. These data are taken from a study of PD-1 blockade in mismatch repair-deficient tumors. For the study at large: Patients had approximately 11 mismatch repair-deficient cancer types and were previously treated and progressing. Study-level findings and limits: Tumor-resident clones, often absent from pretreatment blood, expanded after pembrolizumab and then contracted.

The germline V gene has CDR1 SGHVS and CDR2 FQNEAQ. V shed 2 bases, J shed 6 bases, and the junction held 6 bases outside the gene matches. The CDR3 is 15 residues long. Profiled with immunoSEQ multiplex PCR; TCRdb holds only in-frame clones, not every one. In the table there are tens of thousands of clones, 65% to 85% of which are singletons. Every patient had mismatch repair deficiency by PCR or immunohistochemistry. Three pembrolizumab responders had their TCRs sequenced. The sequencing used peripheral blood, collected 12 weeks after starting pembrolizumab. The TCR comes from an adult with mismatch repair-deficient cancer. The rearrangement uses TRBV7-8 and TRBJ2-3, with TRBD2 identical over 9 bases. Here the CDR3 DNA reads TGTGCCAGCAGCTTACTAGCGGGATTTGGGGATACGCAGTATTTT. Protein sequence: CASSLLAGFGDTQYF.